The clone carrying this T cell receptor (beta chain) was counted many times. Its antigen is not identified. The time point was: sample taken at primary tumor resection. This record comes from a study of spatial heterogeneity in lung cancer. Findings and limits, study-wide: One measure, the expanded intratumoral alpha and beta TCR count, tracked tumor mutation counts.

V dropped 7 bases and J dropped 8 bases, with 17 bases sitting between them. The CDR3 loop spans 14 amino acids. Germline V gives CDR1 SEHNR, CDR2 FQNEAQ (reference sequence). TCRdb itself ran the 5' RACE reads through MiXCR, one entry per CDR3 protein. The sample has about 29,000 distinct CDR3 sequences; 7.1% are singletons. Sequencing used lung tumor tissue, obtained at surgery. The J gene is TRBJ1-4, the V gene TRBV7-9; D call uncertain. This TCR came from a male donor with early-stage non-small cell lung cancer. This CDR3 reads CASTHNPMGEKLFF. CDR3 DNA sequence: TGTGCCAGCACTCACAACCCAATGGGGGAAAAACTGTTTTTT.